The present TCR beta chain was sequenced within a study of memory CD4+ T cells and cytomegalovirus serostatus. Single viable CD3+CD4+CD8-CD45RO+ cells were sorted as the memory CD4+ T cells. The table came from immunoSEQ multiplex PCR; TCRdb's copy has only in-frame clones and leaves some out. The sample includes over 40,000 clones, about four fifths of them seen just once. The V gene's germline CDR1 is LNHDA and CDR2 SQIVND (reference sequence). Trimming shortened V by 4 bases and J by 5 bases, and 14 bases separated the two germline ends. The CDR3 totals 14 residues. Input material: memory CD4+ T cells from blood. The rearrangement links TRBV19 to TRBJ1-2; D perhaps matches TRBD1 (6 bases). The origin of this receptor is an adult in good health and CMV-seronegative. CDR3 amino acids: CASSTNHREYGYTF. CDR3 coding DNA: TGTGCCAGTAGTACCAACCACAGGGAATATGGCTACACCTTC.